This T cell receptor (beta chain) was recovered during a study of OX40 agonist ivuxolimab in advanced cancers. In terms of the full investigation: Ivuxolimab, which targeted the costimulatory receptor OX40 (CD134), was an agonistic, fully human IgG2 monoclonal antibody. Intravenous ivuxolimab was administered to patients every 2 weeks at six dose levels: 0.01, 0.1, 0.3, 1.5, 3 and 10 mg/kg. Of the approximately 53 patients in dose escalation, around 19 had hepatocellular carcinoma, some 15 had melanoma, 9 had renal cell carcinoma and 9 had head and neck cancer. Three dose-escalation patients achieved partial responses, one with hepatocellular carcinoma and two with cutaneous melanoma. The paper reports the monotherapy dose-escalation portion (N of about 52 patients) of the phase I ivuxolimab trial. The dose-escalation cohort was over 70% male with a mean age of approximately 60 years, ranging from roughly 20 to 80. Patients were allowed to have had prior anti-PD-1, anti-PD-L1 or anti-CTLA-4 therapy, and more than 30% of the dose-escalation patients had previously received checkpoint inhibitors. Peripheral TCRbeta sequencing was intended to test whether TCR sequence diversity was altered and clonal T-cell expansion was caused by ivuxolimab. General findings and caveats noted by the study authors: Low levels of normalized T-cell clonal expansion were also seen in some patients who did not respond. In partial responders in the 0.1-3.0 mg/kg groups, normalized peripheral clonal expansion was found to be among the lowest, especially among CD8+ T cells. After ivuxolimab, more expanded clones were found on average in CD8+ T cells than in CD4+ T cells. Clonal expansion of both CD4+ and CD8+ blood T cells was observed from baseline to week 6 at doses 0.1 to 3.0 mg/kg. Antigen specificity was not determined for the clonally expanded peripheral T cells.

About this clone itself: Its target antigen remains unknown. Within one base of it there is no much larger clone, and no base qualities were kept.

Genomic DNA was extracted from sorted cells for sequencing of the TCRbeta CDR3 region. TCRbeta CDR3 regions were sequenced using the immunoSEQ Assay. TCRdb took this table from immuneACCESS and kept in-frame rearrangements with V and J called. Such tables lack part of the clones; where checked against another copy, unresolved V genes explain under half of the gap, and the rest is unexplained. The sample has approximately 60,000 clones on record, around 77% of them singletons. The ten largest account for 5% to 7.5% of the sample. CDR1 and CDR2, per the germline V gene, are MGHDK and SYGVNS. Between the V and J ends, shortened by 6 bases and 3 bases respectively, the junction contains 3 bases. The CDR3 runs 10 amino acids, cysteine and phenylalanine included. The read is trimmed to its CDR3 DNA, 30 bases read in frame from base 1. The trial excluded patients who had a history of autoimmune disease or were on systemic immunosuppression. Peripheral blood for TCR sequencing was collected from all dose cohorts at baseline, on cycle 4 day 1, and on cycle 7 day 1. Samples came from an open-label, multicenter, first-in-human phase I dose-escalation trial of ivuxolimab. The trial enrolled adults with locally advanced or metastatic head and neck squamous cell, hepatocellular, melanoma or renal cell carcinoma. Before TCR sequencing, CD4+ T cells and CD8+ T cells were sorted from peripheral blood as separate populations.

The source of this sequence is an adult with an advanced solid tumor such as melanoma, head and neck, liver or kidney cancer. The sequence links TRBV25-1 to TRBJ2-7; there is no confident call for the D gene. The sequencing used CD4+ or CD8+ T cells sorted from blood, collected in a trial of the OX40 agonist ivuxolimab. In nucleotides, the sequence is TGTGCCAGCAGCCGCTACGAGCAGTACTTC. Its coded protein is CASSRYEQYF.